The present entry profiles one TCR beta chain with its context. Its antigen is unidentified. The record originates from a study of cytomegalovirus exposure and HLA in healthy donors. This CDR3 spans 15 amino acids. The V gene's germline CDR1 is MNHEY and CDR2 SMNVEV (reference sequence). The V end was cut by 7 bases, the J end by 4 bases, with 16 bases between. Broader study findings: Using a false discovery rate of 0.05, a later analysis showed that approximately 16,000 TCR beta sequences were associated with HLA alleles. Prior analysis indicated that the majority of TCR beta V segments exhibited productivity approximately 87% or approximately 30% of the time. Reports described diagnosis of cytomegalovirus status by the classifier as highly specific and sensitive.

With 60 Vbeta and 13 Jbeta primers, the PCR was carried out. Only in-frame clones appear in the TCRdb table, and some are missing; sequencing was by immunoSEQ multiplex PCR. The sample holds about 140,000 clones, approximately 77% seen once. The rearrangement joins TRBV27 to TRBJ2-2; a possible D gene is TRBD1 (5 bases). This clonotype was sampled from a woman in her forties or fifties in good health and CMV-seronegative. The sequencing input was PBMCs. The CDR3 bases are TGTGCCAGCAACGCCCCGACAGATCCCACCGGGGAGCTGTTTTTT. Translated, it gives CASNAPTDPTGELFF.